This passage covers 21 T cell receptor beta chains from one sample sequenced in a study of cytomegalovirus exposure and HLA in healthy donors. PCR amplification relied on 60 Vbeta primers (plus 13 Jbeta primers). Using immunoSEQ multiplex PCR, the repertoire was profiled, and TCRdb retains in-frame clones only, with some absent. This sample's table reports roughly 100,000 clones. The sequenced sample was PBMCs. Source of these receptors: a man in his forties in good health and CMV-seronegative.

V usage is TRBV5-6 and J usage is TRBJ1-5; TRBD1 matches 7 bases. Germline assignment: CDR1 SGHDT and CDR2 YYEEEE. This CDR3 contains 16 residues. V dropped 3 bases and J dropped 1; count of bases not matched to a gene: 7. CDR3 sequence reads: CASSYTGAHSNQPQHF. CDR3 coding DNA: TGTGCCAGCAGCTACACAGGGGCCCACAGCAATCAGCCCCAGCATTTT.

The rearrangement links TRBV7-2 to TRBJ1-5, with 7 bases fitting TRBD1. The germline V gene encodes CDR1 SGHTA and CDR2 FQGNSA. V lost 3 bases, J lost 0 bases, and 8 bases stayed unmatched. This CDR3 spans 17 amino acids. This CDR3 is CASSLTGTPDSNQPQHF. The CDR3 nucleotides are TGTGCCAGCAGCTTGACAGGGACACCTGATAGCAATCAGCCCCAGCATTTT.

This chain joins TRBV6-5 and TRBJ1-1; D perhaps matches TRBD1 (6 bases). The CDR3 loop spans 15 amino acids. Trimming took off 0 bases at V and 5 bases at J, with 13 bases between the two ends. CDR1 is MNHEY, CDR2 SVGAGI, per germline. CDR3 in DNA: TGTGCCAGCAGTTACTCGGCAGGGGCGATAACTGAAGCTTTCTTT. Residues: CASSYSAGAITEAFF.

The CDR3 DNA follows: TGTGCCAGCAGCTTAGCTAGCGGTCGAAATGAGCAGTTCTTC. This encodes CASSLASGRNEQFF. The rearrangement uses TRBV7-9 and TRBJ2-1, with D maybe TRBD2 (6 bases). V lost 0 bases to trimming and J lost 7 bases, with 10 bases between them. Germline-derived CDR1 and CDR2 are SEHNR and FQNEAQ (reference sequence). The CDR3 sequence is 14 residues long.

This CDR3 reads CSGSGLAGKETQYF. DNA of the CDR3: TGCAGCGGCTCAGGGCTAGCGGGGAAAGAGACCCAGTACTTC. The chain links TRBV29-1 to TRBJ2-5; 9 bases match TRBD2. The CDR3 extends over 14 amino acids. In germline, CDR1 is SQVTM, CDR2 ANQGSEA. The junction had 9 bases not matched to a gene; V was cut back by 7 bases and J by 3 bases.

The gene calls are TRBV29-1 and TRBJ2-7; D gene uncertain. Germline assignment: CDR1 SQVTM and CDR2 ANQGSEA. Trimming cost V 4 bases and J 2 bases, with 9 bases left between them. The CDR3 is 12 amino acids. CDR3 sequence: CSVVGDTYEQYF. The CDR3 nucleotides read TGCAGCGTTGTGGGCGACACCTACGAGCAGTACTTC.

V is TRBV10-3 and J is TRBJ1-4, with a possible D match to TRBD1 (6 bases). V was clipped by 0 bases and J by 7 bases, with 12 bases between them. There are 15 residues in the CDR3. Germline V gene data show CDR1 as ENHRY and CDR2 as SYGVKD. CDR3 amino acids: CAISESQGSGEKLFF. CDR3 nucleotide sequence: TGTGCCATCAGTGAGTCCCAGGGGAGTGGTGAAAAACTGTTTTTT.

The DNA of the CDR3 is TGTGCCAGCAGCTCAAGGACAGGGGGGGTCATCTACGAGCAGTACTTC. Its translation is CASSSRTGGVIYEQYF. The chain combines TRBV5-8 with TRBJ2-7, with 10 positions matching TRBD1. Unmatched junction bases numbered 9, after V lost 3 bases and J lost 3 bases. Germline loops: CDR1 SGHTS, CDR2 YDEGEE. The CDR3 extends over 16 amino acids.

The CDR3 DNA reads TGTGCCAGCAGTGAAGGGACAGGCCCCAATCAGCCCCAGCATTTT. It yields the protein CASSEGTGPNQPQHF. The chain couples TRBV2 to TRBJ1-5; 7 positions match TRBD1. Per germline, CDR1 SNHLY and CDR2 FYNNEI. This CDR3 region has 15 residues. V dropped 1 base and J dropped 3; count of bases not matched to a gene: 3.

The gene calls are TRBV5-1 and TRBJ1-1; TRBD1 agrees at 7 bases. Germline values: CDR1 SGHRS, CDR2 YFSETQ. The CDR3 consists of 14 residues. Trimming cost V 4 bases and J 0 bases; bases outside gene matches: 3. CDR3 sequence (DNA): TGCGCCAGCAGCGCTACAGGGGTGAACACTGAAGCTTTCTTT. Residues: CASSATGVNTEAFF.

The V call is TRBV5-6, the J call TRBJ2-6; D is uncertain. The length of the CDR3 is 15 residues. Germline CDR1 reads SGHDT; CDR2 reads YYEEEE. V lost 1 base, J lost 4 bases, and 9 bases lay in between. The CDR3 bases are TGTGCCAGCAGCTTGATCCACACCGGGGCCAACGTCCTGACTTTC. As protein: CASSLIHTGANVLTF.

The chain employs TRBV7-8 and TRBJ2-3, with D uncertain. The V gene lost 5 bases and the J gene lost 0 bases, with 15 bases spanning the gap. Germline lookup yields CDR1 SGHVS and CDR2 FQNEAQ. CDR3 length: 16 residues. CDR3 DNA: TGTGCCAGCAGCCCGTCCCTTGTTACTAGCACAGATACGCAGTATTTT. Protein sequence: CASSPSLVTSTDTQYF.

V and J are TRBV13 and TRBJ2-1; perhaps TRBD1 as D (5 bases). Germline CDR1 reads PRHDT; CDR2 reads FYEKMQ (reference sequence). The CDR3 is made up of 15 amino acids. Trimming left V 1 base short and J 6 bases short, with 13 bases between. The CDR3 bases are TGTGCCAGCAGCTTAGCTCCAGGGTCGGTCAATGAGCAGTTCTTC. It codes for CASSLAPGSVNEQFF.

The chain uses TRBV7-2 and TRBJ2-3; D unclear. The ends were cut back, 2 bases at V and 5 bases at J, with 5 bases in the middle. CDR3 size: 12 residues. The germline CDR1 and CDR2 sequences are SGHTA and FQGNSA. Written as DNA, the CDR3 is TGTGCCAGCAGCTTAACGGGAGATACGCAGTATTTT. Its translation is CASSLTGDTQYF.

The chain couples TRBV18 to TRBJ1-5; possible D gene TRBD1, 6 bases. The CDR3 loop spans 16 amino acids. V dropped 0 bases and J dropped 5 bases, with 14 bases sitting between them. The V gene's germline CDR1 is KGHSH and CDR2 LQKENI. This CDR3 is CASSPPPEQGYQPQHF. The CDR3 nucleotides read TGTGCCAGCTCACCACCCCCCGAACAGGGCTATCAGCCCCAGCATTTT. Full variable domain (rest looked up from reference TRBV18 and TRBJ1-5): NAGVMQNPRHLVRRRGQEARLRCSPMKGHSHVYWYRQLPEEGLKFMVYLQKENIIDESGMPKERFSAEFPKEGPSILRIQQVVRGDSAAYFCASSPPPEQGYQPQHFGDGTRLSIL.

J is TRBJ2-1 and V is TRBV27; TRBD2 is a possible D gene (5 bases). The CDR3 spans 13 residues. With 3 bases removed from V and 4 bases from J, the gap between germline ends came to 7 bases. The germline V gene has CDR1 MNHEY and CDR2 SMNVEV (reference sequence). The CDR3 loop is CASSFERYNEQFF. The CDR3 nucleotides read TGTGCCAGCAGTTTTGAGCGGTACAATGAGCAGTTCTTC.

Here the CDR3 reads CASSQDFSGSPLHF. CDR3 coding DNA: TGCGCCAGCAGCCAAGATTTTTCAGGTTCACCCCTCCACTTT. The chain recombines TRBV4-3 with TRBJ1-6; no clear D. The CDR3 sequence is 14 residues long. Germline loops: CDR1 LGHNA, CDR2 YSLEER. Trimming left V 0 bases short and J 9 bases short, with 9 bases between.

The genes are TRBV5-4 and TRBJ1-2; D gene unclear. Trimming removed 1 base from V and 4 bases from J, with 14 bases in between. Germline CDR1 and CDR2: SGHNT and YYREEE (reference sequence). This CDR3 region has 15 residues. The CDR3 spells CASSLFGAPRYGYTF. CDR3 coding DNA: TGTGCCAGCAGCTTGTTCGGAGCCCCTCGCTATGGCTACACCTTC.

The V and J genes are TRBV28 and TRBJ1-5; no definite D call. CDR1 MDHEN and CDR2 SYDVKM come from the germline V gene. V lost 6 bases to trimming and J lost 0 bases, with 3 bases between them. The CDR3 consists of 12 residues. CDR3 in amino acids: CASSFSNQPQHF. CDR3 nucleotides: TGTGCCAGCAGCTTTAGCAATCAGCCCCAGCATTTT.

The chain links TRBV5-1 to TRBJ2-2, with TRBD1 matching 9 bases. Losses at the gene ends were 7 bases for V and 6 bases for J; bases not matched to a gene: 10. Germline CDR1 reads SGHRS; CDR2 reads YFSETQ. The CDR3 is 15 amino acids. The CDR3 loop is CASGPGQGGPGELFF. The CDR3 DNA reads as TGCGCCAGCGGACCGGGACAGGGCGGTCCCGGGGAGCTGTTTTTT.

V usage is TRBV18 and J usage is TRBJ2-5, with D hard to call. CDR1 is KGHSH and CDR2 is LQKENI in the germline V gene. CDR3 length: 12 amino acids. Trimming cost V 3 bases and J 4 bases, with 6 bases left between them. In DNA, the CDR3 is TGTGCCAGCTCACCGACTCGAGAGACCCAGTACTTC. As protein: CASSPTRETQYF.